There are a few counts of the clone carrying this T cell receptor (beta chain). The antigen is not known. This sample was included in a study of identical twins. Study-level findings and limits: The degree of excess twin sharing was weaker in beta out-of-frame sequences. Out-of-frame alpha sequences common to twins were enriched for low generation probability.

Germline V lookup: CDR1 SEHNR, CDR2 FQNEAQ (reference sequence). The CDR3 covers 14 residues. The J segment lost 2 bases and the V segment lost 5 bases, leaving 4 bases of the junction unmatched. The cDNA had a unique molecular identifier and a template-switch universal primer site. TCRdb used MiXCR to reprocess the 5' RACE reads, holding one entry per CDR3 protein. In the table there are approximately 620,000 distinct CDR3 sequences, 8.6% of which are singletons. This sample was shared with a second study, whose subject was yellow fever vaccine responses in identical twins. As that report states: In identical twins, vaccine T cell responses appeared partly shared and partly individual.

The clonotype was recovered from a woman aged 18-29 years in good health. The rearrangement uses TRBV7-9 and TRBJ2-3; 7 nucleotides agree with TRBD1. Sequencing was performed on PBMCs. CDR3 amino acids: CASSQGDNTDTQYF. DNA of the CDR3: TGTGCCAGCAGCCAGGGGGACAACACAGATACGCAGTATTTT.